Included here is one TCR beta chain sequence, with context. Its antigen is not known. The table came from immunoSEQ multiplex PCR; TCRdb's copy has only in-frame clones and leaves some out. The sample contains some 69,000 clones, nearly 96% of which appear only once. The data were taken from a study of cytomegalovirus exposure and HLA in healthy donors. There are 16 residues in the CDR3. V lost 3 bases and J lost 8, with 22 bases in between. Germline CDR1 reads LNHDA; CDR2 reads SQIVND (reference sequence). Study-wide points: It was found in a later analysis that first-cohort TCR clusters tended to co-occur in the 95 to 150 validation repertoires.

The source material was PBMCs. This sequence originates from a woman aged 18-29 years in good health and CMV-seropositive. The chain recombines TRBV19 with TRBJ1-2; D possibly corresponds to TRBD1 (5 bases). CDR3 DNA: TGTGCCAGTAGTATCCCGCTGGCAGGGACTTCTGGCGGCTACACCTTC. Translated, it gives CASSIPLAGTSGGYTF. Drawing the rest from reference TRBV19 and TRBJ1-2, the complete variable domain is DGGITQSPKYLFRKEGQNVTLSCEQNLNHDAMYWYRQDPGQGLRLIYYSQIVNDFQKGDIAEGYSVSREKKESFPLTVTSAQKNPTAFYLCASSIPLAGTSGGYTFGSGTRLTVV.